The T cell receptor beta chain described here comes from a study of OX40 agonist ivuxolimab in advanced cancers. Study-level information: Six ivuxolimab dose levels, 0.01 to 10 mg/kg, were given intravenously every 2 weeks.

Germline V gene lookup returns CDR1 MDHEN and CDR2 SYDVKM. Trimming pared 9 bases from V and 4 bases from J, leaving 16 bases between. This CDR3 has 13 amino acids. Profiling relied on immunoSEQ multiplex PCR, and the TCRdb table lists in-frame clones only, not all of them. The table records about 100,000 clones, approximately 89% of them present only once. Worth noting for this clone: Antigen unknown.

Blood got drawn at baseline, again on cycle 4 day 1, and then on cycle 7 day 1. Study results and caveats: By week 6 at 0.1 to 3.0 mg/kg, blood CD4+ and CD8+ T cells had expanded clonally. In general, CD8+ T cells held more expanded clones than CD4+ did, on average.

The sequencing used CD4+ or CD8+ T cells sorted from blood, collected in a trial of the OX40 agonist ivuxolimab. The V call is TRBV28, the J call TRBJ2-7, with D perhaps given as TRBD1 or TRBD2 (6 bases each). The receptor's source is an adult with an advanced solid tumor such as melanoma, head and neck, liver or kidney cancer. This CDR3 reads CASGRGGSYEQYF. Here the CDR3 DNA reads TGTGCCAGTGGGCGAGGGGGGAGTTACGAGCAGTACTTC.